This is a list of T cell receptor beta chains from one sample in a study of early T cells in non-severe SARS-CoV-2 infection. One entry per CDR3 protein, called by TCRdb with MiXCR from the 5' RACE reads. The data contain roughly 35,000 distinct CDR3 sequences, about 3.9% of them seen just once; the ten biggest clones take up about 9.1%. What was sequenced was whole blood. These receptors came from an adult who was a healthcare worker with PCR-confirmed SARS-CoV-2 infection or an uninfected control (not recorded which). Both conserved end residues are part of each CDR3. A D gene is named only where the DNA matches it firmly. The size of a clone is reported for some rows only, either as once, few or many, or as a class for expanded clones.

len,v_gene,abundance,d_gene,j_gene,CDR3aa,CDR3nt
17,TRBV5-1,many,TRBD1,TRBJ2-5,CASSLAKGQTLRETQYF,TGCGCCAGCAGCTTGGCTAAGGGACAGACCCTACGAGAGACCCAGTACTTC
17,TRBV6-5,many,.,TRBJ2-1,CASSSPTDGSGYNEQFF,TGTGCCAGCAGTTCCCCAACCGACGGGAGCGGATACAATGAGCAGTTCTTC
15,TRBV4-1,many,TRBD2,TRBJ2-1,CASSLSAGATRAQFF,TGCGCCAGCAGCCTCTCAGCGGGGGCAACCAGAGCCCAGTTCTTC
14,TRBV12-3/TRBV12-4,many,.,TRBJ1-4,CASSPSGAEEKLFF,TGTGCCAGCAGTCCATCAGGGGCAGAGGAAAAACTGTTTTTT
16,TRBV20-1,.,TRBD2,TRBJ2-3,CSARRLAGGWADTQYF,TGCAGTGCTAGGCGACTAGCGGGAGGATGGGCAGATACGCAGTATTTT
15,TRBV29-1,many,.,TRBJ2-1,CSVEDPALPYNEQFF,TGCAGCGTTGAAGATCCAGCGCTGCCTTACAATGAGCAGTTCTTC
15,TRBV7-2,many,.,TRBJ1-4,CASSPQSGRNEKLFF,TGTGCCAGCAGCCCACAGTCAGGGAGAAATGAAAAACTGTTTTTT
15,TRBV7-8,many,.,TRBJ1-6,CASRQNSGGNSPLHF,TGTGCCAGCAGGCAGAACTCTGGTGGTAATTCACCCCTCCACTTT
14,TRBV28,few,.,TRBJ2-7,CASSPPDLYAEQYF,TGTGCCAGCAGCCCCCCGGACCTATACGCCGAGCAGTACTTC
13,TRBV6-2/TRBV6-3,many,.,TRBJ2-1,CASSYSVANEQFF,TGTGCCAGCAGTTACTCGGTTGCCAATGAGCAGTTCTTC
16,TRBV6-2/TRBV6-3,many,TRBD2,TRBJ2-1,CASTSLSSGSRNEQFF,TGTGCCAGCACTTCCCTCTCTAGCGGGAGTCGGAATGAGCAGTTCTTC
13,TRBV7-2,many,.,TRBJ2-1,CASSASQGNEQFF,TGTGCCAGCAGCGCCTCCCAAGGCAATGAGCAGTTCTTC
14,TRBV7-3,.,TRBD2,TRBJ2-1,CASSPSWTSNEQFF,TGTGCCAGCAGCCCCTCCTGGACTAGTAATGAGCAGTTCTTC
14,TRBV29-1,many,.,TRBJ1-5,CSVELSGGNQPQHF,TGCAGCGTTGAATTGTCAGGGGGCAATCAGCCCCAGCATTTT
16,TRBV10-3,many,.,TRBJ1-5,CAISESEGSSNQPQHF,TGTGCCATCAGTGAGTCCGAGGGTTCCAGCAATCAGCCCCAGCATTTT
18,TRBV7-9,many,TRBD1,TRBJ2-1,CASSSTGGSFGVGNEQFF,TGTGCCAGCAGTTCGACAGGGGGATCCTTTGGGGTAGGGAATGAGCAGTTCTTC
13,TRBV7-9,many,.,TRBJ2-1,CASSFDSYNEQFF,TGTGCCAGCAGCTTTGATTCCTACAATGAGCAGTTCTTC
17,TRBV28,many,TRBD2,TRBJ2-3,CASSRWDLAGGPDTQYF,TGTGCCAGCAGCCGCTGGGACCTAGCGGGAGGCCCAGATACGCAGTATTTT
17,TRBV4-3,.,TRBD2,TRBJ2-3,CASSQSAGGRYTDTQYF,TGCGCCAGCAGCCAAAGTGCGGGAGGGCGATACACAGATACGCAGTATTTT
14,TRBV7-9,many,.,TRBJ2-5,CASSLANIGETQYF,TGTGCCAGCAGCCTGGCAAACATCGGTGAGACCCAGTACTTC
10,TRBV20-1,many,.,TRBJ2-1,CSAGAGEQFF,TGCAGTGCCGGCGCGGGTGAGCAGTTCTTC
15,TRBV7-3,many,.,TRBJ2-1,CASILGGGSYNEQFF,TGTGCCAGCATCTTAGGTGGGGGATCCTACAATGAGCAGTTCTTC
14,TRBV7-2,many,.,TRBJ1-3,CASSPLGGRATIYF,TGTGCCAGCAGCCCCCTAGGAGGCAGGGCCACCATATATTTT
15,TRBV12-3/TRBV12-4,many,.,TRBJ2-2,CASSQSIGVTGELFF,TGTGCCAGCAGTCAATCAATAGGTGTCACCGGGGAGCTGTTTTTT
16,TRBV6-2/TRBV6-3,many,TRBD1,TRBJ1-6,CASSATGRAYNSPLHF,TGTGCCAGCAGTGCGACAGGGCGAGCGTATAATTCACCCCTCCACTTT
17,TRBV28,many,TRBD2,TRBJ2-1,CASSSYLGGRASNEQFF,TGTGCCAGCAGTTCCTATCTGGGCGGGAGGGCCAGTAATGAGCAGTTCTTC
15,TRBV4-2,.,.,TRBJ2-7,CASSQESGLPYEQYF,TGTGCCAGCAGCCAAGAATCGGGGCTACCCTACGAGCAGTACTTC
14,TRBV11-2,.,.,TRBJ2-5,CASSLRDGQETQYF,TGTGCCAGCAGCTTGCGGGACGGGCAAGAGACCCAGTACTTC
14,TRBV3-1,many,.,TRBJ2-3,CASSRFSVGDTQYF,TGTGCCAGCAGCCGCTTTAGCGTTGGAGATACGCAGTATTTT
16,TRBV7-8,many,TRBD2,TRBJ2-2,CASSRGTSSGTGELFF,TGTGCCAGCAGCCGAGGGACTAGCTCCGGCACCGGGGAGCTGTTTTTT
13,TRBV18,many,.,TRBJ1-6,CASSEAVDSPLHF,TGTGCCAGCTCAGAGGCGGTGGATTCACCCCTCCACTTT
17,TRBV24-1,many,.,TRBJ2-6,CATSGEKGSSGANVLTF,TGTGCCACCAGTGGAGAAAAAGGGTCCTCTGGGGCCAACGTCCTGACTTTC
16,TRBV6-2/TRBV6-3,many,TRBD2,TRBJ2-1,CASSYFGRAFYNEQFF,TGTGCCAGCAGTTACTTTGGGAGGGCCTTTTACAATGAGCAGTTCTTC
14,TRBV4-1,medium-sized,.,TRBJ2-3,CASSQDPGTDTQYF,TGCGCCAGCAGCCAAGATCCCGGCACAGATACGCAGTATTTT
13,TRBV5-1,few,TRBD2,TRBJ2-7,CASRAGPQHEQYF,TGCGCCAGCAGAGCGGGACCCCAGCATGAGCAGTACTTC
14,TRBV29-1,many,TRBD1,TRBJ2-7,CSVTRQGASYEQYF,TGCAGCGTCACTAGACAGGGGGCTTCCTACGAGCAGTACTTC
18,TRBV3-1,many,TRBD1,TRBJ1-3,CASTVRQGTLQSGNTIYF,TGTGCCAGCACGGTCCGACAGGGGACATTGCAATCTGGAAACACCATATATTTT
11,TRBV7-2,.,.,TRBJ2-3,CASSLMDTQYF,TGTGCCAGCAGCTTAATGGATACGCAGTATTTT
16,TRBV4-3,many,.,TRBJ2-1,CASSQGLYNSYNEQFF,TGCGCCAGCAGCCAAGGACTCTACAACTCCTACAATGAGCAGTTCTTC
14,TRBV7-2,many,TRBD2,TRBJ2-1,CASSLSWTSNEQFF,TGTGCCAGCAGCTTATCCTGGACTAGCAATGAGCAGTTCTTC